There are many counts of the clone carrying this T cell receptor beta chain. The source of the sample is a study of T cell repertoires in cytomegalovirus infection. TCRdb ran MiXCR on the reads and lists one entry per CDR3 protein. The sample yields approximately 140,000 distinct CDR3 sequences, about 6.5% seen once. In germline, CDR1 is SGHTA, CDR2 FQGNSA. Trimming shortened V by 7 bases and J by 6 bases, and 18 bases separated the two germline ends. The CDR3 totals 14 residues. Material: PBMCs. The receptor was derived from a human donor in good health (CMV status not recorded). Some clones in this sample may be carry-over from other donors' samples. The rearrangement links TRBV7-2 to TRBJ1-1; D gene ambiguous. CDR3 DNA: TGTGCCAGCAAGTCCTTGTGGACTGGCCCTGAAGCTTTCTTT. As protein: CASKSLWTGPEAFF.